This note documents a single T cell receptor (beta chain) sequence. Its antigen remains unknown. This CDR3 has 12 residues. The germline V and J ends were trimmed by 3 bases and 4 bases, with 6 bases remaining between them. CDR1 WNHNN and CDR2 SYGVQD come from the germline V gene (reference sequence). This record belongs to a study of shared clonotypes between healthy human individuals. The run depth of the assay was deep. Original analysis: Junction-only sequences without quality scores came from ImmunoSEQ, so filtering differed. Produced via immunoSEQ multiplex PCR; TCRdb's table is partial and in-frame only. For V, J and clone size, that table is used; D and trimming come from the DNA. The table includes around 2,000,000 clones, around 95% detected once. Whole-study results and caveats: Larger estimated richness was generally recorded for naive subsets relative to memory subsets.

The gene calls are TRBV10-1 and TRBJ2-5; D unclear. This TCR came from a man younger than 35 in good health. Sequences were obtained from naive CD4+ T cells sorted from blood. Specified subset: CD45RA+ positively selected. The CDR3: CASSEDTETQYF. CDR3 sequence (DNA): TGCGCCAGCAGTGAAGACACAGAGACCCAGTACTTC.